The 17 T cell receptor beta chains below were found in one sample sequenced in a study of blood T cell repertoires in COVID-19. The assay was immunoSEQ multiplex PCR, and TCRdb's table has in-frame clones only and misses some. The top ten hold 15% to 20% of the sample, which has roughly 38,000 clones, 86% seen once. The sequenced sample was peripheral blood. The receptors originated from a man aged 50 to 60 in a cohort sampled during active COVID-19.

This clone was seen once. V and J are TRBV7-9 and TRBJ1-4; perhaps TRBD1 as D (5 bases). Trimming took 4 bases from V and 6 from J, leaving 15 bases between them. Germline-derived CDR1 and CDR2 are SEHNR and FQNEAQ (reference sequence). The CDR3 extends over 15 amino acids. CDR3 sequence reads: CASSSYRIEYEKLFF. The CDR3 region has the DNA TGTGCCAGCAGCTCATACAGGATCGAGTATGAAAAACTGTTTTTT.

The CDR3 nucleotides read TGTGCCAGCAGTGAGGCGGGGGCTAACAATGAGCAGTTCTTC. Its protein is CASSEAGANNEQFF. This chain links TRBV7-3 with TRBJ2-1; tentatively, D is TRBD2 (7 bases). The V gene's germline CDR1 is SGHTA and CDR2 FQGTGA. Deletions cut 6 bases from V and 5 bases from J, with 14 bases between. The CDR3 contains 14 residues.

This clone was seen only once. The chain joins TRBV7-3 to TRBJ2-6; possible D gene TRBD1, 5 bases. Germline V gene sequence: CDR1 SGHTA, CDR2 FQGTGA. This CDR3 has 15 amino acids. The V and J ends lost 5 bases and 0 bases respectively, with 8 bases between them. The CDR3 DNA reads as TGTGCCAGCAGCGTTGACAGCTCTGGGGCCAACGTCCTGACTTTC. Translated: CASSVDSSGANVLTF.

This chain links TRBV19 with TRBJ1-5; a possible D gene is TRBD1 (5 bases). This CDR3 has 16 amino acids. V gave up 3 bases and J gave up 4 bases, with 16 bases separating them. Germline V CDR1 and CDR2: LNHDA, SQIVND (reference sequence). This CDR3 is CASSIIGEARNQPQHF. CDR3 sequence (DNA): TGTGCCAGTAGTATCATAGGGGAAGCACGGAATCAGCCCCAGCATTTT.

The chain has TRBV5-1 and TRBJ2-7; 9 bases align to TRBD1. Germline V gene data show CDR1 as SGHRS and CDR2 as YFSETQ. The V and J ends lost 4 bases and 6 bases, in that order; junction bases with no gene match: 8. The CDR3 length is 14 residues. In nucleotides, the CDR3 is TGCGCCAGCAGCACTAGTCCGGACAGGGGCGAGCAGTACTTC. It translates to CASSTSPDRGEQYF.

The rearrangement uses TRBV30 and TRBJ2-2, with D perhaps matching TRBD2 (6 bases). Germline CDR1 is GTSNPN and CDR2 is SVGIG (reference sequence). CDR3 length equals 14 residues. Between the trimmed V and J ends, which lost 2 bases and 6 bases, there was a span of 13 bases. The CDR3 DNA follows: TGTGCCTGGAGTCCCCGGGGGTTTCCCGGGGAGCTGTTTTTT. Its translation is CAWSPRGFPGELFF.

The sample holds a few counts of this clone. The chain joins TRBV5-4 to TRBJ2-1, with 9 bases aligning to TRBD1. Germline V gene sequence: CDR1 SGHNT, CDR2 YYREEE (reference sequence). V dropped 4 bases and J dropped 0; count of bases not matched to a gene: 8. The CDR3 totals 17 residues. In DNA, the CDR3 is TGTGCCAGCAGCCCCCGGACAGGGGCGTCCTCCTACAATGAGCAGTTCTTC. Amino acid sequence: CASSPRTGASSYNEQFF.

V gene TRBV7-9 combines with J gene TRBJ2-1, with 7 bases matching TRBD2. CDR1 is SEHNR, CDR2 FQNEAQ, per germline (reference sequence). This CDR3 is built from 16 residues. Germline trimming cut 4 bases from V and 10 bases from J; bases unmatched to any gene: 16. The CDR3 loop is CASSSLREALIREQFF. CDR3 sequence (DNA): TGTGCCAGCAGCTCTCTTCGGGAGGCACTGATAAGGGAGCAGTTCTTC. The full variable domain, in which reference TRBV7-9 and TRBJ2-1 provide the parts outside the CDR3, is DTGVSQNPRHKITKRGQNVTFRCDPISEHNRLYWYRQTLGQGPEFLTYFQNEAQLEKSRLLSDRFSAERPKGSFSTLEIQRTEQGDSAMYLCASSSLREALIREQFFGPGTRLTVL.

This clone was observed a few times. V usage is TRBV6-2 or TRBV6-3 and J usage is TRBJ1-1, with TRBD1 matching 9 bases. Germline trimming cut 2 bases from V and 2 bases from J; bases unmatched to any gene: 3. The V gene's germline CDR1 is MNHEY and CDR2 SVGEGT. The CDR3 is 15 amino acids. This CDR3 reads CASSYPGQGNTEAFF. The CDR3 nucleotides are TGTGCCAGCAGTTACCCGGGACAGGGCAACACTGAAGCTTTCTTT.

This chain joins TRBV4-1 and TRBJ2-7; D may be TRBD1 (5 bases). The CDR3 runs to 12 residues. The germline CDR1 and CDR2 sequences are MGHRA and YSYEKL. V was trimmed by 3 bases and J by 3 bases, leaving 6 bases between them. CDR3 in amino acids: CASSHQGYEQYF. The CDR3 nucleotides are TGCGCCAGCAGCCACCAGGGCTACGAGCAGTACTTC.

Only a few counts were recorded for this clone. The rearrangement joins TRBV3-1 (or the pseudogene TRBV3-2) to TRBJ2-6, with D maybe TRBD1 (5 bases). CDR3 length: 16 residues. The V end lost 8 bases, the J end lost 0 bases, and 14 bases lay between the germline ends. Germline V gene data show CDR1 as LGHDT and CDR2 as YNNKEL (reference sequence). The DNA of the CDR3 is TGTGCCAGCGGGGCGACAGATTCCTCTGGGGCCAACGTCCTGACTTTC. It is translated as CASGATDSSGANVLTF.

The chain recombines TRBV19 with TRBJ2-3; 11 bases fit TRBD2. V was clipped by 5 bases and J by 2 bases; unmatched bases: 3. This CDR3 is built from 15 residues. In germline, CDR1 is LNHDA, CDR2 SQIVND (reference sequence). The CDR3 region is CASSPGLAVTDTQYF. For the CDR3, the DNA is TGTGCCAGTAGTCCGGGACTAGCGGTCACAGATACGCAGTATTTT.

The chain recombines TRBV11-3 with TRBJ2-5; 13 bases map to TRBD2. CDR3 length equals 17 residues. The germline gives CDR1 SGHNT, CDR2 YENEEA. V lost 1 base and J lost 5; bases outside the gene matches: 7. The CDR3 DNA is TGTGCCAGCAGCTTAGCACTAGCGGGGGGGCCGGGGGAGACCCAGTACTTC. Translated: CASSLALAGGPGETQYF.

V is TRBV27 and J is TRBJ1-1; D perhaps matches TRBD1 (6 bases). The CDR3 sequence is 13 residues long. Germline values: CDR1 MNHEY, CDR2 SMNVEV (reference sequence). V was cut by 5 bases and J by 1 base, with 8 bases left in between. The CDR3 spells CASSVQGNTEAFF. CDR3 in DNA: TGTGCCAGCAGTGTACAGGGGAACACTGAAGCTTTCTTT.

The chain combines TRBV2 with TRBJ1-2; possibly TRBD1 for D (5 bases). The CDR3 is 13 amino acids. CDR1 and CDR2 (germline): SNHLY, FYNNEI. Trimming took off 6 bases at V and 5 bases at J, with 13 bases between the two ends. CDR3 loop: CASRGGVGYGYTF. Written as DNA, the CDR3 is TGTGCCAGCAGGGGGGGGGTTGGTTATGGCTACACCTTC.

The chain couples TRBV27 to TRBJ1-1; unclear D gene. Germline values: CDR1 MNHEY, CDR2 SMNVEV (reference sequence). This CDR3 comprises 16 residues. V was cut by 6 bases and J by 1 base, with 18 bases left in between. This CDR3 reads CASSHPIRGGNTEAFF. The CDR3 bases are TGTGCCAGCAGCCATCCTATAAGAGGAGGGAACACTGAAGCTTTCTTT.

The V call is TRBV25-1, the J call TRBJ2-3; D is unclear. V gave up 4 bases and J gave up 6 bases, with 11 bases separating them. The V gene's germline CDR1 is MGHDK and CDR2 SYGVNS. This CDR3 contains 13 residues. The CDR3 DNA sequence: TGTGCCAGCAGTGCGGTGCTCCGGGATACGCAGTATTTT. Translating gives CASSAVLRDTQYF.